This passage covers 15 T cell receptor beta chains from one sample sequenced in a study of blood T cell repertoires in COVID-19. Sequenced by immunoSEQ multiplex PCR; TCRdb stores in-frame clones only, minus some. The table lists about 160,000 clones, around 87% of them singletons, with approximately 7% in the top ten. The sample taken for sequencing was PBMCs or T cells enriched from blood (not recorded which). The receptors shown here come from a woman in her fifties or sixties who had recovered from COVID-19.

V and J are TRBV24-1 and TRBJ2-1; 12 bases line up with TRBD2. CDR3 length: 16 amino acids. V shed 2 bases, J shed 7 bases, and the junction held 5 bases outside the gene matches. CDR1 and CDR2 from the germline V gene are KGHDR and SFDVKD. This CDR3 reads CATSDSLAGGLNEQFF. The CDR3 DNA sequence: TGTGCCACCAGTGATTCCCTAGCGGGGGGGCTTAATGAGCAGTTCTTC.

The chain couples TRBV7-2 to TRBJ2-7; 7 nucleotides match TRBD1. The length of the CDR3 is 13 residues. Per the germline V gene, CDR1 is SGHTA and CDR2 is FQGNSA. Trimming cost V 5 bases and J 3 bases; bases outside gene matches: 4. This chain's CDR3 is CASSVRDSYEQYF. CDR3 coding DNA: TGTGCCAGCAGCGTCCGGGACAGCTACGAGCAGTACTTC.

This clone was counted only a few times. The chain recombines TRBV7-9 with TRBJ1-1; D not certain. Germline CDR1 reads SEHNR; CDR2 reads FQNEAQ (reference sequence). V was cut by 1 base and J by 4 bases, with 7 bases left in between. The CDR3 consists of 13 residues. The CDR3: CASSLGFRTEAFF. The CDR3 DNA follows: TGTGCCAGCAGCTTAGGTTTTCGCACTGAAGCTTTCTTT.

This sequence joins TRBV6-5 and TRBJ2-7; the D gene is possibly TRBD2 (5 bases). This CDR3 comprises 14 residues. Trimming removed 10 bases at V and 5 bases at J, with 21 bases between. Germline V gene lookup returns CDR1 MNHEY and CDR2 SVGAGI. CDR3: CATLNAGRSDEQYF. In DNA form, the CDR3 reads TGTGCCACCTTGAACGCGGGTCGGTCTGACGAGCAGTACTTC.

V gene TRBV12-3 or TRBV12-4 combines with J gene TRBJ1-1; unclear D gene. The CDR3 extends over 11 amino acids. Trimming removed 7 bases at V and 11 bases at J, with 14 bases between. The CDR3 region is CASTLGGWAFF. DNA for the CDR3: TGTGCCAGCACCCTAGGCGGTTGGGCTTTCTTT.

V usage is TRBV5-3 and J usage is TRBJ2-2; D unresolved. TRBV5-3 is sorted into the ORF group, with uncertain function. Trimming took 6 bases from V and 7 from J, leaving 13 bases between them. This CDR3 spans 13 amino acids. CDR3 region: CARTLRWVGELFF. CDR3 coding DNA: TGTGCCAGAACCCTGCGGTGGGTCGGGGAGCTGTTTTTT.

This clone was seen only once. This chain joins TRBV18 and TRBJ1-2; D gene ambiguous. Trimming shortened V by 3 bases and J by 5 bases, and 19 bases separated the two germline ends. The CDR3 has 16 amino acids. The germline V gene encodes CDR1 KGHSH and CDR2 LQKENI. The CDR3 nucleotides are TGTGCCAGCTCACCCGCTCCGTCGGGAGGCAAATATGGCTACACCTTC. Translation gives CASSPAPSGGKYGYTF.

The CDR3 is CATSDRGSTGELFF. The CDR3 DNA reads TGTGCCACCTCAGACAGGGGGAGTACCGGGGAGCTGTTTTTT. The chain links TRBV24-1 to TRBJ2-2, with 9 bases fitting TRBD1. Germline CDR1 reads KGHDR; CDR2 reads SFDVKD. Trimming removed 9 bases from V and 5 bases from J; junction bases left unmatched: 6. The CDR3 loop spans 14 amino acids.

The chain has TRBV25-1 and TRBJ2-1; maybe TRBD1 (6 bases). The V gene's germline CDR1 is MGHDK and CDR2 SYGVNS. The CDR3 loop spans 13 amino acids. Trimming took 4 bases from V and 3 from J, leaving 7 bases between them. Here the CDR3 reads CASSGRGYNEQFF. Here the CDR3 DNA reads TGTGCCAGCAGTGGCAGGGGCTACAATGAGCAGTTCTTC.

The CDR3 sequence: CASSSYTDEQFF. DNA for the CDR3: TGTGCCAGCAGCTCATATACGGATGAGCAGTTCTTC. The genes are TRBV6-2 or TRBV6-3 and TRBJ2-1; D ambiguous. Germline lookup yields CDR1 MNHEY and CDR2 SVGEGT. This CDR3 spans 12 amino acids. V was pared by 6 bases and J by 8 bases, with 11 bases between.

V usage is TRBV11-2 and J usage is TRBJ2-3; 9 nucleotides line up with TRBD2. The CDR3 has 18 amino acids. In germline, CDR1 is SGHAT, CDR2 FQNNGV. The junction had 11 bases not matched to a gene; V was cut back by 2 bases and J by 2 bases. CDR3 sequence reads: CASSLRLSLAGLTDTQYF. CDR3 nucleotide sequence: TGTGCCAGCAGCTTAAGGTTGTCACTAGCGGGCCTCACAGATACGCAGTATTTT.

Notes on this clone: The sample contains more than one DNA sequence encoding this CDR3. The V and J genes are TRBV5-1 and TRBJ2-7, with TRBD2 matching 7 bases. This CDR3 is 14 amino acids long. The germline V gene encodes CDR1 SGHRS and CDR2 YFSETQ. Trimming cost V 0 bases and J 0 bases; bases outside gene matches: 0. CDR3 residues: CASSLGGSSYEQYF. Written as DNA, the CDR3 is TGCGCCAGCAGCTTGGGCGGGAGCTCCTACGAGCAGTACTTC.

The chain links TRBV6-5 to TRBJ1-1, with TRBD1 matching over 9 bases. CDR3 length: 15 amino acids. Germline loops: CDR1 MNHEY, CDR2 SVGAGI. V was pared by 6 bases and J by 11 bases, with 16 bases of the junction left unmatched. Written as DNA, the CDR3 is TGTGCCAGCAGCACCCCCGGGACAGGGAAGAGTGGGGCTTTCTTT. It is translated as CASSTPGTGKSGAFF.

This clone was seen a few times. The V and J genes are TRBV7-8 and TRBJ2-7, with D possibly being TRBD1 or TRBD2 (5 bases each). The CDR3 has 16 amino acids. In germline, CDR1 is SGHVS, CDR2 FQNEAQ. V lost 5 bases and J 0 bases, leaving 17 bases between the germline ends. CDR3 protein: CASSREGSGLSYEQYF. The DNA of the CDR3 is TGTGCCAGCAGCCGAGAGGGGTCAGGTCTCTCCTACGAGCAGTACTTC.

The gene calls are TRBV29-1 and TRBJ1-4, with 9 bases matching TRBD1. The germline V gene has CDR1 SQVTM and CDR2 ANQGSEA. The CDR3 is 14 residues long. Trimming cost V 4 bases and J 7 bases; bases outside gene matches: 7. CDR3 sequence reads: CSVAGRTGAEKLFF. The CDR3 region has the DNA TGCAGCGTTGCGGGCCGGACAGGGGCTGAAAAACTGTTTTTT.